This T cell receptor (beta chain) derives from a study of blood T cell repertoires in COVID-19. About the study: The United States, Italy and Spain were the sources of the acute and convalescent COVID-19 samples. The cDNA or gDNA used as material had been derived from T cells, B-cell-depleted T cells, or PBMCs.

Per the original data handling: Scientists estimated how many nucleated cells there were by amplifying reference gene primers. Here immunoSEQ multiplex PCR was the method, and the copy in TCRdb shows in-frame clones only, minus some. Clonal size and the V and J genes are those of that table, whereas D and trimming came from the DNA. The sample shows 160,000 or so clones, around 80% of them seen only once. The sample taken for sequencing was peripheral blood. The TCR comes from a man between 65 and 85 years old with active or convalescent COVID-19.

The CDR3 DNA reads as TGTGCCTGGAGTGTACGGGAGCTGGACGAGCAGTACTTC. Residues: CAWSVRELDEQYF. The chain has TRBV30 and TRBJ2-7, with a weak D call TRBD2 (6 bases). Germline CDR1 reads GTSNPN; CDR2 reads SVGIG (reference sequence). This CDR3 has 13 residues. With 0 bases removed from V and 5 bases from J, the gap between germline ends came to 11 bases. Variable domain in full (rest from reference TRBV30 and TRBJ2-7): SQTIHQWPATLVQPVGSPLSLECTVEGTSNPNLYWYRQAAGRGLQLLFYSVGIGQISSEVPQNLSASRPQDRQFILSSKKLLLSDSGFYLCAWSVRELDEQYFGPGTRLTVT.